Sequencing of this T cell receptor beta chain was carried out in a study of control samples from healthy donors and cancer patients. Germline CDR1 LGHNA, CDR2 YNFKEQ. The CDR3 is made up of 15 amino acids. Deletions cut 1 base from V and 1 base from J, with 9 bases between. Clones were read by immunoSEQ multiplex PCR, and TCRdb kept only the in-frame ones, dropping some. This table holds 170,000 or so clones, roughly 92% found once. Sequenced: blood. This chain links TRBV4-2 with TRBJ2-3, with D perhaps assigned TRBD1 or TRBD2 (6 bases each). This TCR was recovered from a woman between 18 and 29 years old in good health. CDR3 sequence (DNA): TGTGCCAGCAGCCAAGGGGGGGCTCGCACAGATACGCAGTATTTT. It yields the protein CASSQGGARTDTQYF.